This T cell receptor beta chain was recorded in a study of T cells in Graves' hyperthyroidism and ophthalmopathy. TCR beta CDR3 regions were amplified from RNA. HTBI primers were used for first-round RT-PCR of the TCR CDR3. From the multiplex PCR reads, TCRdb called clonotypes with MiXCR, one entry per CDR3 protein. The sample records about 250,000 distinct CDR3 sequences, roughly a quarter being singletons. Germline loops: CDR1 MGHDK, CDR2 SYGVNS. V dropped 3 bases and J dropped 5 bases, with 11 bases sitting between them. This CDR3 comprises 13 residues. Exclusion followed for patients with uncontrolled infection, other autoimmune disease, pregnancy or lactation. Diagnoses were made from clinical symptoms, serum measures (thyroxine and TRAb), thyroid ultrasound and orbital computed tomography.

Sequenced input: blood. The chain is built from TRBV25-1 and TRBJ2-7, with unresolved D. This clonotype originated in a woman aged 40 to 49 with Graves' ophthalmopathy. This CDR3 is CASSDPIPNEQYF. DNA for the CDR3: TGTGCCAGCAGTGATCCGATCCCCAACGAGCAGTACTTC.